This T cell receptor (beta chain) was profiled in a study of regulatory T cells in long-lasting Graves disease. Findings and limits, study-wide: A greater number of public clonotypes (under 3,000) was shared by persistent patients than by new patients (over 900).

Time point defined: persistent/refractory GD, antithyroid drugs over 5 years with positive TRAb. Scientists built the TCR library using RNA that was extracted from PBMCs. In Xi'an, China, an endocrinology department was the source of patients. Construction of TCR beta libraries relied on iRepertoire HTBI primers and on Arm-PCR targeting CDR3 regions. One entry per CDR3 protein, called by TCRdb with MiXCR from the multiplex PCR reads. The sample carries about 470,000 distinct CDR3 sequences, roughly 20% recorded once. V was clipped by 0 bases and J by 1 base, with 9 bases between them. Germline CDR1 is ENHRY and CDR2 is SYGVKD. The CDR3 has 15 residues. This clonotype was counted at least ten times. Its antigen remains unknown.

The sequencing used peripheral blood mononuclear cells (PBMCs), collected when the disease was refractory, from a patient treated with antithyroid drugs. This clonotype originated in a female donor with Graves disease. This chain joins TRBV10-3 and TRBJ1-2; D not certain. The CDR3 is CAISESASVNYGYTF. The CDR3 nucleotides are TGTGCCATCAGTGAGTCGGCGTCCGTTAACTATGGCTACACCTTC.